These T cell receptor beta chains were read from a single sample in a study of cytomegalovirus exposure and HLA in healthy donors. Profiled with immunoSEQ multiplex PCR; TCRdb holds only in-frame clones, not every one. The table has around 130,000 clones, 82% seen once. Sequenced input: PBMCs. Receptor source: a boy aged 5-17 years in good health and CMV-seronegative. Each CDR3 is given with its conserved first and last residue. The D gene is left open where the match is weak. Some rows have no size entry. The others give once, few or many, or a class for an expanded clone.

TRBV7-2	NA	TRBJ2-7	NA	TGTGCCAGCAGCCAGGCCCTTGACCGCTACGAGCAGTACTTC	CASSQALDRYEQYF
TRBV27	NA	TRBJ2-3	NA	TGTGCCAGCAGTTTGGGGCCCCCCGGGACATCATTTGAGGGTACGCAGTATTTT	CASSLGPPGTSFEGTQYF
TRBV5-4	NA	TRBJ1-1	NA	TGTGCCAGCAGCTTGGATCTCACTCGCGCTTTCTTT	CASSLDLTRAFF
TRBV5-6	TRBD2	TRBJ2-7	few	TGTGCCAGCACCTTCGGGGGGGCTGGCGAGCAGTACTTC	CASTFGGAGEQYF
TRBV5-6	NA	TRBJ2-1	NA	TGTGCCAGCGCCAGGGGCGGGAGTTCCAATGAGCAGTTCTTC	CASARGGSSNEQFF
TRBV19	TRBD1	TRBJ2-1	NA	TGTGCCAGTAGTATAACCGGACAGGGATACAATGAGCAGTTCTTC	CASSITGQGYNEQFF
TRBV9	TRBD1	TRBJ1-1	NA	TGTGCCAGCAGCAAGACAGGGAGTAAGTCGGTTGACACTGAAGCTTTCTTT	CASSKTGSKSVDTEAFF
TRBV11-3	NA	TRBJ1-4	once	TGTGCCAGCAGTACAGGGCAGCTTGTTAATGAAAAACTGTTTTTT	CASSTGQLVNEKLFF
TRBV6-5	NA	TRBJ2-5	NA	TGTGCCAGCAGTTACTATCCCCTCACGGGTCAAGAGACCCAGTACTTC	CASSYYPLTGQETQYF
TRBV4-2	NA	TRBJ2-2	NA	TGTGCCAGCAGCCGCCGATACCCCGACAGTCACCTCACCGGGGAGCTGTTTTTT	CASSRRYPDSHLTGELFF
TRBV4-3	NA	TRBJ2-1	NA	TGCGCCAGCAGCCAAGATCTTAGGGGAAGCTCCTACAATGAGCAGTTCTTC	CASSQDLRGSSYNEQFF
TRBV4-1	TRBD2	TRBJ2-1	NA	TGCGCCAGCAGCCAACTCATAGCGGGACTCTACAATGAGCAGTTCTTC	CASSQLIAGLYNEQFF
TRBV7-6	NA	TRBJ1-2	NA	TGTGCCAGCAGCTCCCAATTGGGACAAGGCTGCACCTTC	CASSSQLGQGCTF
TRBV6-1	NA	TRBJ2-7	NA	TGTGCCAGCAGTGAAGCGCTCAGCGGTGCCTCCTACGAGCAGTACTTC	CASSEALSGASYEQYF
TRBV27	TRBD1	TRBJ1-1	NA	TGTGCCAGCAGTTTCTCGGGACAGGGGAACACTGAAGCTTTCTTT	CASSFSGQGNTEAFF
TRBV5-1	TRBD1	TRBJ2-7	NA	TGCGCCAGCAGCCAGGGACAGGGGGACGAGCAGTACTTC	CASSQGQGDEQYF
TRBV4-1	NA	TRBJ2-3	NA	TGCGCCAGCAGCCAAGGACTAGTGGCAGATACGCAGTATTTT	CASSQGLVADTQYF
TRBV5-6	TRBD2	TRBJ2-1	NA	TGTGCCAGCGGCGAACGGCTAGCGGGGGCTAATGAGCAGTTCTTC	CASGERLAGANEQFF
TRBV6-5	TRBD2	TRBJ2-3	NA	TGTGCCAGCAGTCCCGGACTAGCCGTAGATACGCAGTATTTT	CASSPGLAVDTQYF
TRBV7-7	TRBD1	TRBJ2-7	once	TGTGCCAGCAGCCTGGGACAGGGGGCCGAGCAGTACTTC	CASSLGQGAEQYF
TRBV7-9	NA	TRBJ1-1	NA	TGTGCCAGCAGCAACCCCCAGGGAGGAATGAACACTGAAGCTTTCTTT	CASSNPQGGMNTEAFF
TRBV7-3	TRBD2	TRBJ2-1	NA	TGTGCCAGCAGCTTAGGGCGGGAGTACAATGAGCAGTTCTTC	CASSLGREYNEQFF
TRBV5-6	NA	TRBJ2-7	NA	TGTGCCAGCAGCCGACCGTTCAGGGAGCAGTACTTC	CASSRPFREQYF
TRBV19	NA	TRBJ2-7	once	TGTGCCAGTAGTATAGATGCGGCTTGGGTAGCTAGAGGAGACGAGCAGTACTTC	CASSIDAAWVARGDEQYF
TRBV19	NA	TRBJ1-5	NA	TGTGCCAGTAGTATATCCGGGAGCAATCAGCCCCAGCATTTT	CASSISGSNQPQHF
TRBV11-2	NA	TRBJ2-7	NA	TGTGCCAGCAGCTCGCTGGTAGCGAAATCCTACGAGCAGTACTTC	CASSSLVAKSYEQYF
TRBV9	TRBD2	TRBJ2-1	NA	TGTGCCAGCAGCGTAGGGAGTGGTAGCGGGGCGTACAATGAGCAGTTCTTC	CASSVGSGSGAYNEQFF
TRBV4-1	NA	TRBJ2-7	NA	TGCGCCAGCAGCCAAGCCCATCAGGGAATTAGCTCCTACGAGCAGTACTTC	CASSQAHQGISSYEQYF
TRBV7-9	TRBD2	TRBJ2-1	NA	TGTGCCAGCAGCCCGGGACTATCCTACAATGAGCAGTTCTTC	CASSPGLSYNEQFF
TRBV19	TRBD1	TRBJ1-2	NA	TGTGCCAGTAGTCCTGGGGACAGCCCTCACTATGGCTACACCTTC	CASSPGDSPHYGYTF
TRBV6-5	NA	TRBJ2-7	NA	TGTGCCAGCAGTTACTCTCGGATCCCAGGCTCCTACGAGCAGTACTTC	CASSYSRIPGSYEQYF
TRBV11-2	NA	TRBJ2-5	NA	TGTGCCAGCAGCCAGGTTGAACTCCAAGAGACCCAGTACTTC	CASSQVELQETQYF
TRBV4-1	NA	TRBJ1-3	NA	TGCGCCAGCAGCCAAGATCTCCCTGGAAACACCATATATTTT	CASSQDLPGNTIYF
TRBV7-7	TRBD2	TRBJ2-5	NA	TGTGCCAGCAGCCCCGGACTAGTGAAGGAGACCCAGTACTTC	CASSPGLVKETQYF
TRBV19	TRBD1	TRBJ1-2	NA	TGTGCCAGTAGTCTCCGGGACAGGGGGGCTAACTATGGCTACACCTTC	CASSLRDRGANYGYTF
TRBV5-4	TRBD2	TRBJ2-7	NA	TGTGCCAGCAGCCCGGAAATCTCTAGCGGGGCCTACGAGCAGTACTTC	CASSPEISSGAYEQYF
TRBV18	NA	TRBJ2-2	NA	TGTGCCAGCTCAGGATTTAAAGCTGACGGGATGGCTAGGCCCGGGGAGCTGTTTTTT	CASSGFKADGMARPGELFF
TRBV2	NA	TRBJ2-7	NA	TGTGCCAGCAGTGTAGAGAGTTCCTACGAGCAGTACTTC	CASSVESSYEQYF
TRBV4-1	NA	TRBJ1-2	NA	TGCGCCAGCAGCCAAGTGGTCAGGGATGACTATGGCTACACCTTC	CASSQVVRDDYGYTF